This TCR beta chain was identified in a study of T-cell memory formation after mild COVID-19. V gave up 2 bases and J gave up 7 bases, with 16 bases separating them. The CDR3 has 16 amino acids. CDR1 is SGDLS, CDR2 YYNGEE, per germline. TCRdb used MiXCR to reprocess the 5' RACE reads, holding one entry per CDR3 protein. The data contain roughly 340,000 distinct CDR3 sequences, 15% to 20% of them singletons. Sample: PBMCs or a T cell subset sorted from them (not recorded which). V is TRBV9 and J is TRBJ1-6; no clear D gene. The receptor was derived from a man aged 18-30 years who had mild COVID-19 (a few samples of this study predate the infection). Cell type and time point are not known. The CDR3 loop is CASSVTLDGRNSPLHF. CDR3 nucleotides: TGTGCCAGCAGCGTGACCCTGGACGGGAGGAATTCACCCCTCCACTTT.